A single sample gave rise to the 25 T cell receptor beta chains below, sequenced in a study of neoadjuvant nivolumab and ipilimumab in lung cancer. Clones were read by immunoSEQ multiplex PCR, and TCRdb kept only the in-frame ones, dropping some. The sample comprises about 18,000 clones, 87% of which are singletons, and over 2% rests with the top ten. The material was peripheral blood, obtained before neoadjuvant nivolumab, alone or with ipilimumab. The source of these receptors is an adult with non-small cell lung cancer.

V usage is TRBV21-1 and J usage is TRBJ1-1. TRBV21-1 is a recognized pseudogene. This CDR3 has 16 amino acids. CDR3 region: CASSPPAASMNTEAFF. The CDR3 nucleotides read TGTGCCAGCAGCCCCCCGGCGGCCAGTATGAACACTGAAGCTTTCTTT.

V usage is TRBV4-3 and J usage is TRBJ1-1; a possible D gene is TRBD1 (6 bases). Germline CDR1 and CDR2: LGHNA and YSLEER. V lost 2 bases and J 1 base, leaving 11 bases between the germline ends. The CDR3 consists of 15 residues. For the CDR3, the DNA is TGCGCCAGCAGCCAAAACAGGGAGAAGAACACTGAAGCTTTCTTT. Translation: CASSQNREKNTEAFF.

This CDR3 is CASSTIGLAGGGEQYF. CDR3 nucleotides: TGCGCCAGCAGCACAATTGGACTAGCGGGAGGTGGCGAGCAGTACTTC. This chain joins TRBV5-1 and TRBJ2-7, with 14 positions matching TRBD2. The CDR3 totals 16 residues. The V segment lost 4 bases and the J segment 6 bases; nucleotides outside the gene matches: 9. Per the germline V gene, CDR1 is SGHRS and CDR2 is YFSETQ.

This sequence joins TRBV6-5 and TRBJ1-1; D call uncertain. Trimming took off 2 bases at V and 8 bases at J, with 12 bases between the two ends. CDR3 length: 13 amino acids. CDR1 MNHEY and CDR2 SVGAGI come from the germline V gene. The CDR3 loop is CASSYRAVREAFF. The CDR3 DNA is TGTGCCAGCAGTTACCGGGCAGTAAGGGAAGCTTTCTTT.

The chain couples TRBV5-5 to TRBJ1-1; D remains unclear. This CDR3 has 13 amino acids. Germline CDR1 reads SGHKS; CDR2 reads YYEKEE (reference sequence). V was pared by 0 bases and J by 4 bases, with 7 bases between. CDR3 nucleotides: TGTGCCAGCAGCTTGGGGGTCGGCACTGAAGCTTTCTTT. The encoded protein is CASSLGVGTEAFF.

The chain links TRBV18 to TRBJ2-3; TRBD2 agrees at 10 bases. The CDR3 extends over 18 amino acids. V lost 3 bases, J lost 0 bases, and 9 bases stayed unmatched. Germline V gene sequence: CDR1 KGHSH, CDR2 LQKENI. DNA of the CDR3: TGTGCCAGCTCACCGGCAGTAGCGGGAGGCTCTAGCACAGATACGCAGTATTTT. Amino acid sequence: CASSPAVAGGSSTDTQYF.

The V call is TRBV6-5, the J call TRBJ2-2; 7 positions match TRBD1. The CDR3 totals 15 residues. V was pared by 4 bases and J by 7 bases, with 9 bases of the junction left unmatched. Germline values: CDR1 MNHEY, CDR2 SVGAGI. As DNA, the CDR3 is TGTGCCAGCAGTTGGGACAGAGACTTTGGCGGGGAGCTGTTTTTT. Translating it yields CASSWDRDFGGELFF.

The chain carries TRBV25-1 and TRBJ2-1; 8 nucleotides line up with TRBD2. Germline V gene sequence: CDR1 MGHDK, CDR2 SYGVNS. This CDR3 has 14 residues. With V trimmed by 8 bases and J by 3 bases, 6 bases remained unmatched. The CDR3 sequence: CASWGSGSYNEQFF. The CDR3 DNA sequence: TGTGCCAGCTGGGGGAGCGGGAGCTACAATGAGCAGTTCTTC. Full variable domain (outside the CDR3, taken from reference TRBV25-1 and TRBJ2-1): EADIYQTPRYLVIGTGKKITLECSQTMGHDKMYWYQQDPGMELHLIHYSYGVNSTEKGDLSSESTVSRIRTEHFPLTLESARPSHTSQYLCASWGSGSYNEQFFGPGTRLTVL.

The chain links TRBV6-5 to TRBJ1-1; D is ambiguous. V gave up 2 bases and J gave up 1 base, with 8 bases separating them. The CDR3 runs to 14 residues. Germline CDR1 and CDR2: MNHEY and SVGAGI. As DNA, the CDR3 is TGTGCCAGCAGTTACCATCACACGAACACTGAAGCTTTCTTT. The encoded protein is CASSYHHTNTEAFF.

V is TRBV11-2 and J is TRBJ2-3, with 9 positions matching TRBD2. Germline V gene sequence: CDR1 SGHAT, CDR2 FQNNGV. The CDR3 sequence is 16 residues long. V dropped 8 bases and J dropped 6; count of bases not matched to a gene: 15. The CDR3 nucleotides read TGTGCCAGCTCGGTTGGCAGCGGGGGGCCGTTTGATACGCAGTATTTT. Its translation: CASSVGSGGPFDTQYF.

The CDR3 sequence is CARLCEQYF. CDR3 nucleotide sequence: TGTGCCAGACTCTGCGAGCAGTACTTC. This chain links TRBV6-5 with TRBJ2-7, with no clear D. This CDR3 is 9 amino acids long. From germline, CDR1 is MNHEY and CDR2 SVGAGI. With 9 bases removed from V and 6 bases from J, the gap between germline ends came to 6 bases.

The V and J genes are TRBV5-5 and TRBJ1-1; D call uncertain. The germline V gene has CDR1 SGHKS and CDR2 YYEKEE (reference sequence). The CDR3 is 18 amino acids. V was pared by 4 bases and J by 0 bases, with 22 bases between. CDR3 in amino acids: CASSPIGSLELMNTEAFF. The CDR3 DNA follows: TGTGCCAGCAGCCCGATAGGGTCTCTAGAGTTAATGAACACTGAAGCTTTCTTT.

V and J are TRBV6-5 and TRBJ1-5; TRBD1 might be the D (5 bases). The CDR3 runs to 12 residues. Trimming left V 6 bases short and J 4 bases short, with 7 bases between. Germline V lookup: CDR1 MNHEY, CDR2 SVGAGI. The CDR3 loop reads CASSPGNQPQHF. The CDR3 DNA sequence: TGTGCCAGCAGCCCAGGGAATCAGCCCCAGCATTTT.

The V gene is TRBV30, the J gene TRBJ1-3; D possibly corresponds to TRBD1 (6 bases). V was trimmed by 1 base and J by 0 bases, leaving 10 bases between them. The CDR3 has 15 amino acids. Germline CDR1 GTSNPN, CDR2 SVGIG (reference sequence). The DNA of the CDR3 is TGTGCCTGGAGTGCGGGGGCCGCCTCTGGAAACACCATATATTTT. This gives the protein CAWSAGAASGNTIYF.

The rearrangement joins TRBV2 to TRBJ2-5; 8 bases map to TRBD1. With 6 bases clipped from V and 5 bases from J, the junction kept 2 bases outside the gene matches. The V gene's germline CDR1 is SNHLY and CDR2 FYNNEI. This CDR3 region has 12 residues. Here the CDR3 DNA reads TGTGCCAGCAGAAGACAGGGGGAGACCCAGTACTTC. Translation: CASRRQGETQYF.

The rearrangement joins TRBV30 to TRBJ2-4; D remains unclear. This CDR3 is built from 13 residues. Germline V gives CDR1 GTSNPN, CDR2 SVGIG (reference sequence). The V end was cut by 8 bases, the J end by 0 bases, with 11 bases between. The CDR3 spells CAVHEIAKNIQYF. The CDR3, as DNA: TGTGCCGTACACGAAATAGCCAAAAACATTCAGTACTTC. The full variable domain, completed using reference TRBV30 and TRBJ2-4, is SQTIHQWPATLVQPVGSPLSLECTVEGTSNPNLYWYRQAAGRGLQLLFYSVGIGQISSEVPQNLSASRPQDRQFILSSKKLLLSDSGFYLCAVHEIAKNIQYFGAGTRLSVL.

This clone was found a few times. The chain has TRBV19 and TRBJ1-5; tentatively, D is TRBD1 (5 bases). This CDR3 spans 13 amino acids. Trimming cost V 6 bases and J 7 bases, with 13 bases left between them. In germline, CDR1 is LNHDA, CDR2 SQIVND (reference sequence). CDR3 sequence: CASSPGGRQPQHF. The CDR3 DNA sequence: TGTGCCAGTAGCCCGGGGGGACGACAGCCCCAGCATTTT.

This clone turned up a few times. This chain links TRBV11-2 with TRBJ2-4; D perhaps matches TRBD1 (5 bases). Germline-derived CDR1 and CDR2 are SGHAT and FQNNGV. CDR3 size: 15 residues. Trimming took 3 bases from V and 6 from J, leaving 15 bases between them. The CDR3 sequence is CASSFGLAGPNIQYF. CDR3 nucleotide sequence: TGTGCCAGCAGCTTCGGGTTGGCAGGGCCAAACATTCAGTACTTC.

The chain joins TRBV19 to TRBJ2-1; D is possibly TRBD2 (6 bases). Trimming pared 3 bases from V and 9 bases from J, leaving 18 bases between. Germline V lookup: CDR1 LNHDA, CDR2 SQIVND (reference sequence). This CDR3 spans 15 amino acids. CDR3 coding DNA: TGTGCCAGTAGTATCGTGCCCCTAGCGCGTGCTGAGCAGTTCTTC. Translated: CASSIVPLARAEQFF.

The rearrangement joins TRBV11-2 to TRBJ2-5; the match to TRBD2 covers 9 bases. Germline V gene lookup returns CDR1 SGHAT and CDR2 FQNNGV. The length of the CDR3 is 17 residues. V lost 4 bases to trimming and J lost 4 bases; unmatched junction nucleotides: 13. CDR3 nucleotides: TGTGCCAGCAGCTCCGCACCTTTAGCGGGAGTTTCAGAGACCCAGTACTTC. It translates to CASSSAPLAGVSETQYF.

The V and J genes are TRBV15 and TRBJ2-7; 7 bases agree with TRBD1. Losses at the gene ends were 3 bases for V and 3 bases for J; bases not matched to a gene: 8. Germline V gene lookup returns CDR1 LNHNV and CDR2 YYDKDF (reference sequence). The CDR3 is 15 residues long. The CDR3 region is CATSRGWGTDYEQYF. For the CDR3, the DNA is TGTGCCACCAGCAGGGGTTGGGGGACAGACTACGAGCAGTACTTC. Full variable domain (rest looked up from reference TRBV15 and TRBJ2-7): DAMVIQNPRYQVTQFGKPVTLSCSQTLNHNVMYWYQQKSSQAPKLLFHYYDKDFNNEADTPDNFQSRRPNTSFCFLDIRSPGLGDTAMYLCATSRGWGTDYEQYFGPGTRLTVT.

In its sample, this clone was seen once. The chain combines TRBV6-5 with TRBJ1-2; TRBD1 might be the D (6 bases). V was shortened by 0 bases and J by 8 bases, with 10 bases between the two germline ends. Germline V CDR1 and CDR2: MNHEY, SVGAGI. The CDR3 loop spans 13 amino acids. CDR3 bases: TGTGCCAGCAGTTACTCGTCCGGGGGCGGCTACACCTTC. Translated, it gives CASSYSSGGGYTF.

V and J are TRBV30 and TRBJ2-7, with D perhaps matching TRBD2 (6 bases). Germline V gene lookup returns CDR1 GTSNPN and CDR2 SVGIG (reference sequence). Trimming removed 2 bases from V and 6 bases from J, with 14 bases in between. This CDR3 is built from 13 residues. The CDR3 region has the DNA TGTGCCTGGAGTTCGACTAGAATTCTCGAGCAGTACTTC. It codes for CAWSSTRILEQYF.

The genes are TRBV30 and TRBJ1-2; the match to TRBD1 covers 9 bases. The length of the CDR3 is 15 residues. Unmatched junction bases numbered 16, after V lost 7 bases and J lost 7 bases. From germline, CDR1 is GTSNPN and CDR2 SVGIG (reference sequence). The CDR3 DNA is TGTGCCTCGGAAATCCGGGACAGGGTAAGCGGTGGCTACACCTTC. This translates into CASEIRDRVSGGYTF.

This clone occurred a few times. This rearrangement joins TRBV5-1 to TRBJ1-5, with 9 bases identical to TRBD1. The CDR3 is 15 residues long. Germline V lookup: CDR1 SGHRS, CDR2 YFSETQ. V lost 3 bases, J lost 4 bases, and 5 bases stayed unmatched. CDR3 in DNA: TGCGCCAGCAGCTACTGGACAGGGGATAATCAGCCCCAGCATTTT. Protein sequence: CASSYWTGDNQPQHF.